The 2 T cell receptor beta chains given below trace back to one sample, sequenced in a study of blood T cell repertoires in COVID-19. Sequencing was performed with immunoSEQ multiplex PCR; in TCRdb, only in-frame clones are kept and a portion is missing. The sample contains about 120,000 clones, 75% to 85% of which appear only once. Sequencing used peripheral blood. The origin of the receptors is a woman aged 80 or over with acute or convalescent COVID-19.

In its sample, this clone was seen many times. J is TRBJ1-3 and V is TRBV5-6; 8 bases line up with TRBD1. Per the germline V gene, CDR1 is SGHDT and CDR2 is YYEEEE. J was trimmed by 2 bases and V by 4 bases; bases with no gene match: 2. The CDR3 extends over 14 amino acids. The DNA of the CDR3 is TGTGCCAGCAGCCCGACAGGGGCTGGAAACACCATATATTTT. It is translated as CASSPTGAGNTIYF. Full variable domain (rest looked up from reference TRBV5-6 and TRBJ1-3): DAGVTQSPTHLIKTRGQQVTLRCSPKSGHDTVSWYQQALGQGPQFIFQYYEEEERQRGNFPDRFSGHQFPNYSSELNVNALLLGDSALYLCASSPTGAGNTIYFGEGSWLTVV.

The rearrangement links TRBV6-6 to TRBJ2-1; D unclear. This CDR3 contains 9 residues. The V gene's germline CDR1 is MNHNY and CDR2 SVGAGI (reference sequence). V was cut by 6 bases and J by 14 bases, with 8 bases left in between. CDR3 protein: CASSPPKFF. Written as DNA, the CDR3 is TGTGCCAGCAGCCCCCCTAAGTTCTTC.